These T cell receptor beta chains were read from a single sample in a study of blood T cell repertoires in COVID-19. Libraries were prepared by immunoSEQ multiplex PCR; TCRdb keeps only in-frame clonotypes and omits some of them. The repertoire holds roughly 200,000 clones, with about 83% as singletons. Material for sequencing was peripheral blood. Every receptor here comes from a woman under 40 with COVID-19, enrolled during active disease. Both conserved end residues are part of each CDR3. A D gene is named only where the DNA matches it firmly. For some rows the clone size is stated as once, few or many, or as a class when expanded; others skip it.

d_call | j_call | v_call | clone_size | cdr3_nt | cdr3_aa
NA | TRBJ2-1 | TRBV19 | NA | TGTGCCAGTAAGACGGGGAGAGGGCGGCACGGGAATGAGCAGTTCTTC | CASKTGRGRHGNEQFF
TRBD1 | TRBJ1-2 | TRBV6-5 | few | TGTGCCAGCAGTCCTACAGGGGGAGCCTATGGCTACACCTTC | CASSPTGGAYGYTF
NA | TRBJ1-5 | TRBV7-6 | few | TGTGCCAGCAGCTTAGGGCCTAGCAATCAGCCCCAGCATTTT | CASSLGPSNQPQHF
NA | TRBJ1-4 | TRBV18 | NA | TGTGCCAGCTCACCATATAGCGCTAACGGCTTGTCAACTAATGAAAAACTGTTTTTT | CASSPYSANGLSTNEKLFF
TRBD1 | TRBJ2-1 | TRBV10-2 | NA | TGCGCCAGCTGCCTCGGGGCAGGGGGCTACAATGAGCAGTTCTTC | CASCLGAGGYNEQFF
TRBD2 | TRBJ2-3 | TRBV9 | NA | TGTGCCAGCAGTCAGGGACTAGCGGTCTCCGATACGCAGTATTTT | CASSQGLAVSDTQYF
TRBD2 | TRBJ2-2 | TRBV4-3 | few | TGCGCCAGCAGCCAAGCCCCTACTAGCGCCGGGGAGCTGTTTTTT | CASSQAPTSAGELFF
NA | TRBJ2-7 | TRBV24-1 | NA | TGTGCCACCAGTGACCTCTACGAGCAGTACTTC | CATSDLYEQYF
NA | TRBJ2-3 | TRBV4-1 | NA | TGCGCCAGCAGCCAAGAATTGGACCTCGCTAGCCCGTCAGATACGCAGTATTTT | CASSQELDLASPSDTQYF
TRBD1 | TRBJ2-7 | TRBV18 | NA | TGTGCCAGCCGCGCCGCCAGACAGGGGGACTACGAGCAGTACTTC | CASRAARQGDYEQYF
TRBD1 | TRBJ1-6 | TRBV19 | few | TGTGCCAGTACTCCCGGGACAGCTAATTCACCCCTCCACTTT | CASTPGTANSPLHF
NA | TRBJ2-4 | TRBV5-6 | NA | TGTGCCAGCAGCTTGGACGAGAACATTCAGTACTTC | CASSLDENIQYF
TRBD2 | TRBJ2-5 | TRBV5-1 | NA | TGCGCCAGCAGCTTAGCAGCGGGGGGGCGAGAGACCCAGTACTTC | CASSLAAGGRETQYF
TRBD2 | TRBJ2-5 | TRBV11-1 | NA | TGTGCCAGCAGCCGCGGACTAGCAGAGACCCAGTACTTC | CASSRGLAETQYF